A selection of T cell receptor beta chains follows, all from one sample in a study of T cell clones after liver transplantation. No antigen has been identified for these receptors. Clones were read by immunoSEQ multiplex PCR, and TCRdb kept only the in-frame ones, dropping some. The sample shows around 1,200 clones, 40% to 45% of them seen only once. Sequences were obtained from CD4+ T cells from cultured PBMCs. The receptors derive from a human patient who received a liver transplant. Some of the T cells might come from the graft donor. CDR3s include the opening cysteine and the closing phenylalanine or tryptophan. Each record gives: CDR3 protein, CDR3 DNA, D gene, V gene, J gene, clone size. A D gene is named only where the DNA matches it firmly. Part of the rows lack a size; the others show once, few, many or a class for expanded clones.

CDR3aa: CASSQDALGGLEQYF; CDR3nt: TGCGCCAGCAGCCAAGATGCGCTCGGAGGGTTAGAGCAGTACTTC; d_gene: NA; v_gene: TRBV7-9; j_gene: TRBJ2-7; abundance: NA
CDR3aa: CSVVGDRQSSYEQYF; CDR3nt: TGCAGCGTTGTGGGGGACAGACAAAGCTCCTACGAGCAGTACTTC; d_gene: TRBD1; v_gene: TRBV29-1; j_gene: TRBJ2-7; abundance: large
CDR3aa: CASSLPGWNQPQHF; CDR3nt: TGTGCCAGCAGCTTGCCGGGTTGGAATCAGCCCCAGCATTTT; d_gene: NA; v_gene: TRBV5-6; j_gene: TRBJ1-5; abundance: NA
CDR3aa: CASSLGQANTEAFF; CDR3nt: TGCGCCAGCAGCTTAGGACAAGCGAACACTGAAGCTTTCTTT; d_gene: NA; v_gene: TRBV5-1; j_gene: TRBJ1-1; abundance: few
CDR3aa: CASSHSGTGGPNTGELFF; CDR3nt: TGTGCCAGCAGCCATTCCGGGACAGGGGGTCCGAACACCGGGGAGCTGTTTTTT; d_gene: TRBD1; v_gene: TRBV5-5; j_gene: TRBJ2-2; abundance: few
CDR3aa: CASSQEPAGRTEAFF; CDR3nt: TGCGCCAGCAGCCAGGAGCCGGCGGGGCGAACTGAAGCTTTCTTT; d_gene: NA; v_gene: TRBV5-4; j_gene: TRBJ1-1; abundance: NA
CDR3aa: CASSASTGTDTQYF; CDR3nt: TGTGCCAGCAGCGCGTCTACAGGGACAGATACGCAGTATTTT; d_gene: NA; v_gene: TRBV11-2; j_gene: TRBJ2-3; abundance: few
CDR3aa: CASGLVRLTQYF; CDR3nt: TGTGCTAGTGGTTTGGTTAGGTTAACGCAGTATTTT; d_gene: NA; v_gene: TRBV12-5; j_gene: TRBJ2-3; abundance: few
CDR3aa: CASGYFRAGQSRANVLTF; CDR3nt: TGTGCTAGTGGTTACTTTCGTGCAGGACAAAGTCGGGCCAACGTCCTGACTTTC; d_gene: NA; v_gene: TRBV12-5; j_gene: TRBJ2-6; abundance: NA
CDR3aa: CASSRTSGRAFLEQYF; CDR3nt: TGTGCCAGTAGCCGGACTAGCGGGAGGGCCTTTCTCGAGCAGTACTTC; d_gene: TRBD2; v_gene: TRBV19; j_gene: TRBJ2-7; abundance: NA
CDR3aa: CASNRRGSTDTQYF; CDR3nt: TGTGCCAGCAATCGTCGGGGCAGCACAGATACGCAGTATTTT; d_gene: NA; v_gene: TRBV5-8; j_gene: TRBJ2-3; abundance: NA
CDR3aa: CVCGGSNEQFF; CDR3nt: TGTGTGTGTGGCGGGAGCAATGAGCAGTTCTTC; d_gene: TRBD2; v_gene: TRBV6-5; j_gene: TRBJ2-1; abundance: NA
CDR3aa: CASTDGTGYDQPQHF; CDR3nt: TGTGCCAGCACCGACGGGACAGGGTACGATCAGCCCCAGCATTTT; d_gene: TRBD1; v_gene: TRBV6-5; j_gene: TRBJ1-5; abundance: NA
CDR3aa: CASSLLHTGGTEAFF; CDR3nt: TGTGCCAGCAGTCTACTGCATACAGGGGGCACTGAAGCTTTCTTT; d_gene: TRBD1; v_gene: TRBV6-5; j_gene: TRBJ1-1; abundance: few
CDR3aa: CASSYSNPSGHEQYF; CDR3nt: TGTGCCAGCAGTTACTCGAACCCTAGCGGGCACGAGCAGTACTTC; d_gene: TRBD2; v_gene: TRBV6-6; j_gene: TRBJ2-7; abundance: NA
CDR3aa: CAMGGGTEAFF; CDR3nt: TGTGCCATGGGGGGGGGCACTGAAGCTTTCTTT; d_gene: NA; v_gene: TRBV10-3; j_gene: TRBJ1-1; abundance: medium-sized
CDR3aa: CASKRGGDTQYF; CDR3nt: TGTGCCAGCAAGAGGGGGGGAGATACGCAGTATTTT; d_gene: NA; v_gene: TRBV2; j_gene: TRBJ2-3; abundance: NA
CDR3aa: CASSFSGQRNEKLFF; CDR3nt: TGTGCCAGCAGCTTTTCGGGACAGAGGAATGAAAAACTGTTTTTT; d_gene: TRBD1; v_gene: TRBV5-8; j_gene: TRBJ1-4; abundance: large
CDR3aa: CAWSVGGVHGYTF; CDR3nt: TGTGCCTGGAGTGTAGGCGGGGTCCATGGCTACACCTTC; d_gene: NA; v_gene: TRBV30; j_gene: TRBJ1-2; abundance: few
CDR3aa: CASSFEGQYSYEQYF; CDR3nt: TGTGCCAGCAGCTTCGAGGGGCAATACTCCTACGAGCAGTACTTC; d_gene: NA; v_gene: TRBV11-1; j_gene: TRBJ2-7; abundance: NA
CDR3aa: CASSLGRRGYEQYF; CDR3nt: TGTGCCAGCAGCTTAGGTCGTCGGGGTTACGAGCAGTACTTC; d_gene: NA; v_gene: TRBV7-3; j_gene: TRBJ2-7; abundance: NA
CDR3aa: CASSQGPGETQYF; CDR3nt: TGTGCCAGCTCCCAAGGGCCGGGAGAGACCCAGTACTTC; d_gene: NA; v_gene: TRBV18; j_gene: TRBJ2-5; abundance: NA
CDR3aa: CASSSTTGSGIHEQYF; CDR3nt: TGCGCCAGCAGCTCTACTACCGGGAGTGGAATCCACGAGCAGTACTTC; d_gene: NA; v_gene: TRBV5-1; j_gene: TRBJ2-7; abundance: medium-sized
CDR3aa: CASSFSGGDTEAFF; CDR3nt: TGTGCCAGCAGCTTCTCAGGGGGGGACACTGAAGCTTTCTTT; d_gene: TRBD1; v_gene: TRBV11-3; j_gene: TRBJ1-1; abundance: NA
CDR3aa: CASSLARGGDYGYTF; CDR3nt: TGCGCCAGCAGCTTGGCTAGAGGAGGGGACTATGGCTACACCTTC; d_gene: NA; v_gene: TRBV5-1; j_gene: TRBJ1-2; abundance: medium-sized
CDR3aa: CASSARLAGDNEQFF; CDR3nt: TGTGCCAGCAGCGCCCGACTAGCGGGGGACAATGAGCAGTTCTTC; d_gene: TRBD2; v_gene: TRBV7-9; j_gene: TRBJ2-1; abundance: NA
CDR3aa: CASSPRGLAGGETQYF; CDR3nt: TGTGCCAGCAGCCCCCGGGGACTAGCGGGAGGGGAGACCCAGTACTTC; d_gene: TRBD2; v_gene: TRBV7-9; j_gene: TRBJ2-5; abundance: NA
CDR3aa: CASSFPHRTYEQYF; CDR3nt: TGTGCCAGCAGTTTTCCCCACCGCACCTACGAGCAGTACTTC; d_gene: NA; v_gene: TRBV28; j_gene: TRBJ2-7; abundance: few
CDR3aa: CASSIDRTRLQAFF; CDR3nt: TGTGCCAGCAGCATAGACAGGACAAGACTCCAAGCTTTCTTT; d_gene: NA; v_gene: TRBV7-2; j_gene: TRBJ1-1; abundance: NA
CDR3aa: CASSLEHIRGTEAFF; CDR3nt: TGTGCCAGCAGCTTAGAGCACATTCGAGGTACTGAAGCTTTCTTT; d_gene: NA; v_gene: TRBV11-3; j_gene: TRBJ1-1; abundance: large
CDR3aa: CASATVSGNTIYF; CDR3nt: TGTGCCAGTGCTACAGTCTCTGGAAACACCATATATTTT; d_gene: NA; v_gene: TRBV19; j_gene: TRBJ1-3; abundance: NA
CDR3aa: CATSTGELFF; CDR3nt: TGTGCCACCAGCACAGGGGAGCTGTTTTTT; d_gene: NA; v_gene: TRBV28; j_gene: TRBJ2-2; abundance: medium-sized
CDR3aa: CASREGRNYEQYF; CDR3nt: TGTGCCAGCAGGGAAGGCCGAAACTACGAGCAGTACTTC; d_gene: NA; v_gene: TRBV28; j_gene: TRBJ2-7; abundance: few
CDR3aa: CASSFPRGSGGYTF; CDR3nt: TGTGCCAGCAGCTTCCCAAGGGGCAGCGGTGGCTACACCTTC; d_gene: NA; v_gene: TRBV7-2; j_gene: TRBJ1-2; abundance: few
CDR3aa: CASSTQGTGELFF; CDR3nt: TGCGCCAGCAGCACCCAAGGGACCGGGGAGCTGTTTTTT; d_gene: NA; v_gene: TRBV5-1; j_gene: TRBJ2-2; abundance: few
CDR3aa: CSVGQDTQYF; CDR3nt: TGCAGCGTTGGACAAGATACGCAGTATTTT; d_gene: NA; v_gene: TRBV29-1; j_gene: TRBJ2-3; abundance: medium-sized
CDR3aa: CASSPPFRTGLVGGYTF; CDR3nt: TGTGCCAGCAGTCCGCCCTTCCGGACAGGGTTAGTAGGAGGCTACACCTTC; d_gene: TRBD1; v_gene: TRBV28; j_gene: TRBJ1-2; abundance: medium-sized
CDR3aa: CASRSTGNGYGYTF; CDR3nt: TGTGCCAGTAGATCGACAGGGAATGGCTATGGCTACACCTTC; d_gene: TRBD1; v_gene: TRBV19; j_gene: TRBJ1-2; abundance: few
CDR3aa: CASSRPQDTQYF; CDR3nt: TGTGCCAGCAGCCGCCCACAAGATACGCAGTATTTT; d_gene: NA; v_gene: TRBV7-7; j_gene: TRBJ2-3; abundance: once